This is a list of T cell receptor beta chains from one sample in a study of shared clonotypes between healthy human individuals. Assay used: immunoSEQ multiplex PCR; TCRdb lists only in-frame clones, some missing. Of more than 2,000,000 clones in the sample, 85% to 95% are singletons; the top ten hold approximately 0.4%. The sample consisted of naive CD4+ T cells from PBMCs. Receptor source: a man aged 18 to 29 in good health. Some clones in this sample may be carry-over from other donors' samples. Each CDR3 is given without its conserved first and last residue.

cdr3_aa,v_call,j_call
PGTGFSGANVLT,TRBV6-1,TRBJ2-6
ASSHLIGRFSGNTIY,TRBV4-3,TRBJ1-3
ASSRTTHLNTEAF,TRBV7-2,TRBJ1-1
ASNGQRDKNIQY,TRBV6-5,TRBJ2-4
ASSPRLSSTDTQY,TRBV7-2,TRBJ2-3
ASSLKSLLNYNEQF,TRBV27,TRBJ2-1
ASSAGGQGAF,TRBV7-9,TRBJ1-1
ARTIGGSPTEAF,TRBV5-3,TRBJ1-1
ASSLGAGTNEKLF,TRBV5-4,TRBJ1-4
ASSLFGTEAF,TRBV7-9,TRBJ1-1
ASSLVSLYYGYT,TRBV7-2,TRBJ1-2
ASSPSSSGISTGELF,TRBV5-1,TRBJ2-2
ASSTPSQETQY,TRBV19,TRBJ2-5
ANTRGGGYT,TRBV10-3,TRBJ1-2
ASSPGGLAYVYEQY,TRBV7-9,TRBJ2-7
ASRISDTGYQPQH,TRBV6-1,TRBJ1-5
ASSQAGSKGYEQY,TRBV4-2,TRBJ2-7
SVDDQYRYNEQF,TRBV29-1,TRBJ2-1
ASIDTSGRTQY,TRBV6-1,TRBJ2-5
ASSLVHYEQY,TRBV7-9,TRBJ2-7
ASSPEVVPNYGYT,TRBV7-6,TRBJ1-2
ASSVQGAEEKLF,TRBV5-1,TRBJ1-4
ASSHSTGGSLYNEQF,TRBV28,TRBJ2-1
ASGGSGETQY,TRBV6-1,TRBJ2-5
ASSPENRLAGRPGGELF,TRBV28,TRBJ2-2
ASRPPSGRGDRPYEQY,TRBV19,TRBJ2-7
ASTDMANTEAF,TRBV2,TRBJ1-1
ASSLPGGPYEQY,TRBV28,TRBJ2-7
ASSLIRSLSTYEQY,TRBV27,TRBJ2-7
ASSVGRAGNTEAF,TRBV9,TRBJ1-1
ASSLAGRDPWGYT,TRBV5-6,TRBJ1-2
ASSVTGTGLQETQY,TRBV6-1,TRBJ2-5
ASSPPDGRRYEQY,TRBV18,TRBJ2-7
ASSLVLAGGVGEQF,TRBV5-1,TRBJ2-1
ASSPRTPRPTTQYTGELF,TRBV4-1,TRBJ2-2
AIRPGQGNEQY,TRBV10-3,TRBJ2-7
ASSLYSGRGEQY,TRBV5-6,TRBJ2-7
ASRTLQGVSTDTQY,TRBV11-2,TRBJ2-3
ASSFDRAETDTQY,TRBV5-1,TRBJ2-3
ASSDLGGEFNEKLF,TRBV6-1,TRBJ1-4
ASGGNKEKLF,TRBV6-6,TRBJ1-4
AWSVEGFSVK,TRBV30,TRBJ1-2
ASSRTGSWAF,TRBV21-1,TRBJ1-1
SVRDQPGELF,TRBV29-1,TRBJ2-2
ASSTIQGAYEQY,TRBV19,TRBJ2-7
SVGTGAYTEAF,TRBV29-1,TRBJ1-1